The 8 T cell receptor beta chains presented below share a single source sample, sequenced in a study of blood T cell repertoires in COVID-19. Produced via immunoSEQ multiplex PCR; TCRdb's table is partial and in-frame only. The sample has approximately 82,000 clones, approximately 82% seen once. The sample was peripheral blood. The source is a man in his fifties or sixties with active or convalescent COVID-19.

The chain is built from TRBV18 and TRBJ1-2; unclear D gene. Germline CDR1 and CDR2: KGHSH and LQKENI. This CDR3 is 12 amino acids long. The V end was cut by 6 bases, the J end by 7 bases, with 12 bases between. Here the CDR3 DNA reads TGTGCCAGCTCCCGCGATTGGAGTGGCTACACCTTC. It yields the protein CASSRDWSGYTF.

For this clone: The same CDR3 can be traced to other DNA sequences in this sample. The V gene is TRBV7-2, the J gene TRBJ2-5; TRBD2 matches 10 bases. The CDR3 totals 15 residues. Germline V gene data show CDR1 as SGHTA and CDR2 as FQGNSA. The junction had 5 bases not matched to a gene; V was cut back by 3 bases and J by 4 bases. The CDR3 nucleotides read TGTGCCAGCAGCTTTAGCGGGGGGCCTGGAGAGACCCAGTACTTC. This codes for CASSFSGGPGETQYF.

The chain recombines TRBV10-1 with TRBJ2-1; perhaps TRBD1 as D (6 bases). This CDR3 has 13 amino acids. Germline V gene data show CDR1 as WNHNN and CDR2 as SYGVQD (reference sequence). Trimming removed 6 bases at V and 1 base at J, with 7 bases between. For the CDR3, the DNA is TGCGCCAGCAGCCAGGGGTCCTACAATGAGCAGTTCTTC. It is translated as CASSQGSYNEQFF.

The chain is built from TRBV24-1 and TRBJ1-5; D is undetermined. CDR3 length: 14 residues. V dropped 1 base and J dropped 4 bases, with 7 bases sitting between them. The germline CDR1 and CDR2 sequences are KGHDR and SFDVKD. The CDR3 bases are TGTGCCACCAGTGATTTCTTTCAGAATCAGCCCCAGCATTTT. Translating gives CATSDFFQNQPQHF.

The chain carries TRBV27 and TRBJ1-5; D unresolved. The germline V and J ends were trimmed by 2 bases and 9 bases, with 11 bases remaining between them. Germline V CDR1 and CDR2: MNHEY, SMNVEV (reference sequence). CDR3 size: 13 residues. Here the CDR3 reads CASSLKVVAPQHF. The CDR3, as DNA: TGTGCCAGCAGTTTAAAGGTGGTAGCGCCCCAGCATTTT.

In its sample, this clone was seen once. The CDR3 reads CASSSLQGHETQYF. CDR3 DNA sequence: TGTGCCAGTAGTTCCCTACAGGGGCACGAGACCCAGTACTTC. V is TRBV19 and J is TRBJ2-5; 7 nucleotides match TRBD1. Trimming at V came to 5 bases and at J to 5 bases, leaving 8 bases not matched to a gene. Germline CDR1 is LNHDA and CDR2 is SQIVND (reference sequence). The CDR3 totals 14 residues.

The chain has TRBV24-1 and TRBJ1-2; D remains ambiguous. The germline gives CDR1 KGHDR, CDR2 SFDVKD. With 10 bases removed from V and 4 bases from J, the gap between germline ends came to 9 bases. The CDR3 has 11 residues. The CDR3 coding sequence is TGTGCCACAGCAGGTTCCTATGGCTACACCTTC. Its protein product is CATAGSYGYTF.

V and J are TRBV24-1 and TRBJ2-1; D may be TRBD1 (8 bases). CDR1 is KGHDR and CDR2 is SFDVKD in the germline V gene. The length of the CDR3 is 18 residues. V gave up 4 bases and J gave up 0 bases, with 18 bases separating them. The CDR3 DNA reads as TGTGCCACCAGTGACCCGTCAACAGGGGGGGGCTCCTACAATGAGCAGTTCTTC. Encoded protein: CATSDPSTGGGSYNEQFF.